This T cell receptor beta chain was sequenced in a study of blood T cell repertoires in COVID-19. Overall study context: Collection of acute and convalescent COVID-19 samples took place in the United States, Italy and Spain. T cells, B-cell-depleted T cells, or PBMCs provided the cDNA or gDNA that served as material.

As handled by the study authors: The authors estimated nucleated cell counts from reference gene primer amplification. Sequencing used immunoSEQ multiplex PCR; TCRdb keeps in-frame clones, though not all of them. That table supplies the V and J calls and clone size; D and trimming were determined from the DNA. In the table there are some 260,000 clones, approximately 77% of which are singletons. Trimming removed 0 bases from V and 5 bases from J, with 5 bases in between. CDR1 and CDR2 (germline): SGHRS, YFSETQ. CDR3 length equals 12 residues. The chain uses TRBV5-1 and TRBJ2-5; D remains ambiguous. The source of this sequence is a woman aged 18-29 years with acute or convalescent COVID-19. The sequenced sample consisted of peripheral blood. The CDR3 DNA follows: TGCGCCAGCAGCTTGGCCTCTGAGACCCAGTACTTC. Amino acids: CASSLASETQYF.